This T cell receptor beta chain originates from a study of cytomegalovirus exposure and HLA in healthy donors. Concerning this clone itself: Its antigen is currently unknown.

The PCR used 60 Vbeta and 13 Jbeta primers. Measured with immunoSEQ multiplex PCR; TCRdb has only the in-frame clones, and not every one. Of 130,000 or so clones listed, approximately 60% are singletons. Overall study findings and caveats: Earlier results showed most TCR beta V segments being productive about 87% or about 30% of the time. Follow-up analysis later connected one missense variant in DCLRE1C with trimming of TCR beta V- and J-genes. DRB1 had the most TCR associations and HLA-C the fewest, a later analysis found, with rates varying by HLA locus.

The sequenced sample was PBMCs. The sequence derives from a woman between 40 and 50 years old in good health and CMV-seronegative.

The CDR3 protein is CASSLDTGTRADTQYF. The CDR3 DNA sequence: TGCGCCAGCAGCTTGGACACCGGGACAAGAGCAGATACGCAGTATTTT. This rearrangement joins TRBV5-1 to TRBJ2-3, with a weak D call TRBD1 (6 bases). V was pared by 0 bases and J by 4 bases, with 15 bases between. The CDR3 is made up of 16 amino acids. CDR1 is SGHRS, CDR2 YFSETQ, per germline.